This T cell receptor (beta chain) originates from a study of blood T cell repertoires in COVID-19 (dated by TCRdb to 2020 to 2022). Regarding the research as a whole: Samples covering the acute and convalescent phases of COVID-19 were provided by collaborators in the United States, Italy and Spain. Samples were obtained from the ongoing ImmuneRACE study (first 160 participants) and from about 1,300 subjects provided by 6 global collaborators. The prospective study material was composed of cDNA or gDNA derived from T cells, B-cell-depleted T cells, or PBMCs. The repertoires were released in a freely available public database meant as a resource for research on the immune response to SARS-CoV-2. A de-identified subject ID, COVID-19 status, age in years and sex were almost always included in the sample metadata. HLA class I and class II types, where available, came from metadata supplied by the sample provider rather than from assay-based typing. Deeply sampled blood TCRbeta repertoires from subjects exposed to, actively infected with, or recovered from COVID-19 were included in the dataset. What the work shows at the level of the full study, not this receptor alone: The quantity of clinical and demographic metadata differed by source and by participant and was supplied without curation.

The collaborating institutions used their own protocols to collect whole blood in K2EDTA tubes. For TCRbeta analysis, collaborator samples were shipped as frozen whole blood, as isolated PBMCs, or as DNA extracted from either sample type. TCRbeta CDR3 regions were amplified from genomic DNA by means of the immunoSEQ Assay, a bias-controlled multiplex PCR. Per the source publication's procedure: The number of nucleated cells in each sample was estimated from the amplification of reference gene primers within the assay. Sequence reads were collapsed and filtered to measure the absolute abundance of every unique TCRbeta CDR3 rearrangement. For each sample, productive Simpson clonality was calculated as the square root of Simpson's diversity index over productive rearrangements. Not all clones reach the TCRdb copy of this immuneACCESS table, which keeps in-frame sequences only. Checked studies attribute under half of the gap to unresolved V genes and leave the rest unexplained. Clonal size and the V and J genes are those of that table, whereas D and trimming came from the DNA. This sample is represented by around 200,000 clones; approximately 87% of them were singletons. The top ten constitute around 21% of the sample.

V is reduced by 2 bases and J by 7 bases, leaving a spacing of 11 bases between them. From the germline V gene (reference sequence), CDR1 is SEHNR and CDR2 is FQNEAQ. From the cysteine through the phenylalanine, the CDR3 covers 14 amino acids. CDR3 DNA is the only sequence kept; it has 42 bases, read in frame from the first base. Worth noting for this clone: No cognate antigen has been identified for it. One base away there is no much larger clone; base qualities are not given.

The TCR comes from a man in his 70s with active or convalescent COVID-19. The chain employs TRBV7-9 and TRBJ1-4; TRBD1 could be the D gene, as 5 bases match. The specimen was peripheral blood. The CDR3 has the sequence CASSLLGAREKLFF. The DNA sequence reads TGTGCCAGCAGCTTACTAGGGGCACGTGAAAAACTGTTTTTT.